Listed here is a single T cell receptor beta chain. Other DNA sequences in this sample translate to the same CDR3. Assay: immunoSEQ multiplex PCR; the TCRdb copy retains only in-frame clones and omits some. Counted here are 150,000 to 200,000 clones, just over 90% occurring once; the ten biggest clones make up just over 1.4%. The CDR3 consists of 12 residues. Trimming cost V 4 bases and J 8 bases, with 11 bases left between them. Germline CDR1 is SGHAT and CDR2 is FQNNGV. This specimen comes from a study of control samples from healthy donors and cancer patients. The material sequenced was blood. The source is a man aged 25 to 45 in good health. The rearrangement links TRBV11-2 to TRBJ1-1, with D possibly TRBD1 on 5 matching bases. CDR3 protein: CASSSRGTEAFF. The CDR3 coding sequence is TGTGCCAGCAGCTCTCGGGGGACGGAAGCTTTCTTT.